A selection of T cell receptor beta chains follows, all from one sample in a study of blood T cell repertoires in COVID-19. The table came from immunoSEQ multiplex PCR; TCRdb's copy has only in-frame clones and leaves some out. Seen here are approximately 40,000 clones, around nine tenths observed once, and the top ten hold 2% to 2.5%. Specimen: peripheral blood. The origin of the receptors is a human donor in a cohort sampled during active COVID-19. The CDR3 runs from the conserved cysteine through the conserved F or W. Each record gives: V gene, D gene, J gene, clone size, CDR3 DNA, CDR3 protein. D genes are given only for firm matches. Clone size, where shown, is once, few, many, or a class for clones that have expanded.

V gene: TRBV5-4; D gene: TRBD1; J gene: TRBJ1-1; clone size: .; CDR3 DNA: TGTGCCAGCATCTCTGGACAGGGGAACATGAACACTGAAGCTTTCTTT; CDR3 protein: CASISGQGNMNTEAFF
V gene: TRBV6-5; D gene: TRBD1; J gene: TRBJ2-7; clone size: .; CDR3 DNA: TGTGCCAGCAGTTACGTAACAGGGGATGGTCACGAGCAGTACTTC; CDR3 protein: CASSYVTGDGHEQYF
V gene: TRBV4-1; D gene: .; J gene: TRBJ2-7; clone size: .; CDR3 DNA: TGCGCCAGCAGCCAACTGGGACTCTCAGAGCAGTACTTC; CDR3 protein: CASSQLGLSEQYF
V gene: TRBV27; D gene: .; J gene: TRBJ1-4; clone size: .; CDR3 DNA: TGTGCCAGCAGTCCGACAGCGCCTAATGAAAAACTGTTTTTT; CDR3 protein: CASSPTAPNEKLFF
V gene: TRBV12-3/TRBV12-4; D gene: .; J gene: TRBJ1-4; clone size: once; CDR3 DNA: TGTGCCAGCGCCCCGGGTCGTGAAAAACTGTTTTTT; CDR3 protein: CASAPGREKLFF
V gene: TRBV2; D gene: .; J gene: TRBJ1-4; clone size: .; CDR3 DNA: TGTGCCAGCAGTGGGCCGCCGGGAACTAATGAAAAACTGTTTTTT; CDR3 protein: CASSGPPGTNEKLFF
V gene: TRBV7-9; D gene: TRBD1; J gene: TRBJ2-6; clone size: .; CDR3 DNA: TGTGCCAGCAGCTCGCCGACAGGGAAAAGCTCTGGGGCCAACGTCCTGACTTTC; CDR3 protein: CASSSPTGKSSGANVLTF
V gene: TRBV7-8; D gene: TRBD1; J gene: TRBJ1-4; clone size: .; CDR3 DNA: TGTGCCAGCTGCGCCGGGACAGGAACTAATGAAAAACTGTTTTTT; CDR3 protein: CASCAGTGTNEKLFF
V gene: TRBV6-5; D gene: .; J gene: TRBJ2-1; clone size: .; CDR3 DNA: TGTGCCAGCAGTTATCAACTAAGAGGGGGTAGTGAGCAGTTCTTC; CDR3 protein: CASSYQLRGGSEQFF
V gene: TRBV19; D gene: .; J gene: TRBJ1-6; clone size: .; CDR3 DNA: TGTGCCAGCACCTCCCTTACAGGGTACTCTTATAATTCACCCCTCCACTTT; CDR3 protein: CASTSLTGYSYNSPLHF
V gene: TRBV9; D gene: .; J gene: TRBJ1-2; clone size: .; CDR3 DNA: TGTGCCAGCAGCGTAGCTGCGGGGACGAGAGGCTACACCTTC; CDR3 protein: CASSVAAGTRGYTF
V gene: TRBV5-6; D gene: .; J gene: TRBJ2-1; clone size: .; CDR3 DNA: TGTGCCAGCAGACTGGTCGAATACAATGAGCAGTTCTTC; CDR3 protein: CASRLVEYNEQFF
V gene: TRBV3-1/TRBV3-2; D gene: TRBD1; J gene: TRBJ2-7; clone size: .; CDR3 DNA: TGTGCCAGCAGCCACCCTCAGGGGGCGCGCGACGAGCAGTACTTC; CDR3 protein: CASSHPQGARDEQYF
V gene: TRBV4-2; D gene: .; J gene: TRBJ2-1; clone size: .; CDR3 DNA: TGTGCCAGCAGCCAAGATTTCGGAGGTGAGCAGTTCTTC; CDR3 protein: CASSQDFGGEQFF
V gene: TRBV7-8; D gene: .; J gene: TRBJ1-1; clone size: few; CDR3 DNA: TGTGCCAGCAAACCAACAGGGATGGGGAACACTGAAGCTTTCTTT; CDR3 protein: CASKPTGMGNTEAFF